A single sample gave rise to the 3 T cell receptor beta chains below, sequenced in a study of cytomegalovirus exposure and HLA in healthy donors. Produced via immunoSEQ multiplex PCR; TCRdb's table is partial and in-frame only. The sample carries 130,000 or so clones, approximately 92% recorded once. The sample taken for sequencing was PBMCs. The origin of the receptors is a woman aged 18-35 years in good health and CMV-seronegative.

V usage is TRBV7-9 and J usage is TRBJ2-2; 7 bases fit TRBD2. V was pared by 3 bases and J by 1 base, with 8 bases of the junction left unmatched. This CDR3 is 17 amino acids long. Per the germline V gene, CDR1 is SEHNR and CDR2 is FQNEAQ (reference sequence). The CDR3 nucleotides are TGTGCCAGCAGCTTTCCCCGGGGAGGGGAGAACACCGGGGAGCTGTTTTTT. Amino acids: CASSFPRGGENTGELFF. Combining the CDR3 with reference TRBV7-9 and TRBJ2-2 gives the whole variable domain DTGVSQNPRHKITKRGQNVTFRCDPISEHNRLYWYRQTLGQGPEFLTYFQNEAQLEKSRLLSDRFSAERPKGSFSTLEIQRTEQGDSAMYLCASSFPRGGENTGELFFGEGSRLTVL.

The V gene is TRBV6-5, the J gene TRBJ2-5, with 7 bases lining up with TRBD2. This CDR3 has 16 residues. The V and J ends lost 2 bases and 1 base, in that order; junction bases with no gene match: 7. Germline CDR1 and CDR2: MNHEY and SVGAGI. The CDR3 protein is CASSYMAGVTQETQYF. The CDR3 nucleotides read TGTGCCAGCAGTTACATGGCGGGGGTAACCCAAGAGACCCAGTACTTC.

This chain connects TRBV2 to TRBJ1-1; TRBD1 is a possible D gene (6 bases). Germline lookup yields CDR1 SNHLY and CDR2 FYNNEI. CDR3 length equals 10 residues. With 7 bases removed from V and 7 bases from J, the gap between germline ends came to 7 bases. Here the CDR3 DNA reads TGTGCCAGCATAGGGGGTGAAGCTTTCTTT. It specifies CASIGGEAFF.